This TCR beta chain was sequenced during a study of cytomegalovirus exposure and HLA in healthy donors (dated by TCRdb to 2016 to 2017). Concerning the study at large: In an earlier analysis of some 550 of the donors, roughly 300 Gb of sequence data and 120 million or so unique TCR beta sequences from 180 million or so T cells were reported. Donor age, sex, ethnicity and CMV serostatus were compiled alongside the repertoire data. Roughly 300 gigabases of sequencing data and 70 million to 100 million unique TCR sequences made up an early release that covered several hundred HLA-typed donors. Class I and class II HLA loci were covered by the typing at four-digit resolution. Of the roughly 410 genotyped donors, roughly 80% were placed in the genetic ancestry cluster associated with self-reported Caucasian donors. Four or five DR-DQ haplotypes were treated as single units for association and clustering because of strong linkage in the cohort. To decide whether each TCR beta V gene segment behaved as functional or pseudogenic, an earlier analysis of 587 of the donors relied on high-throughput TCR beta sequencing. Genome-wide SNP genotypes for about 55% of the roughly 670 donors were used in a later genetic analysis, which treated that subset as a discovery cohort. The study used immunosequencing to profile the T cell repertoires of under 700 subjects and linked those repertoires to cytomegalovirus serostatus. The study combined high-throughput TCR immunosequencing, statistical association of individual TCRs with disease status, and machine learning to predict cytomegalovirus infection status. The study was designed to test whether signatures of past pathogen exposure could be identified by cataloging public T cell receptors. Typing coverage differed by locus: A, B, C, DRB1 and DQB1 were typed in roughly 620-640 donors, DQA1 in approximately 520, DPA1 in roughly 590, and DPB1 in 400 to 480. The later analysis used no new phenotypic data to find candidate immune exposures, relying instead on TCR beta sequences and their occurrence across donors. All discovery cohort repertoires had been generated on a single sequencing platform. Besides the first cohort of 666 subjects, a separate validation cohort made up of around 120 different subjects was used. Among under 450 genotyped donors of the cohort, an average of around 240,000 unique TCR beta nucleotide sequences were sequenced per donor, roughly 20% of them non-productive. In a later analysis, previously published TCR beta repertoires from 666 donors were re-analyzed and high-resolution HLA genotyping was added so that TCR occurrence patterns could be studied. Broad study findings and their caveats: The study listed approximately 150 TCR beta chains as associated with cytomegalovirus. In an earlier analysis of around 500 of the donors, most TCR beta V segments appeared in productive rearrangements about 90% or about 30% of the time, broadly matching IMGT annotations. At a false discovery rate of 0.05, a later analysis linked some 17,000 TCR beta sequences to specific HLA alleles. Because some donors lacked HLA typing at each locus, the association tests relied only on the typed subset. It was suggested by the authors that the approach could potentially be generalized to other disease states and immunological phenotypes. A further reported finding was that TCR beta sequences accurately predicted the HLA-A and HLA-B alleles for most subjects in the first cohort. When HLA alleles, especially DR and DQ, strongly co-occurred, TCR associations were difficult to assign to individual alleles. While some public TCRs were present in many individuals, most TCR sequences turned up only very rarely across donors. An association between a missense DCLRE1C variant and V-gene and J-gene trimming of TCR beta chains was found in a later genetic analysis and replicated in an independent cohort. A later analysis found that most CMV-associated TCR beta chains appeared HLA-restricted, with HLA associations seemingly driven largely by CMV exposure. Linkage disequilibrium might explain the correlated functional status among segregating V segments, but an unknown experimental factor could not be excluded. Over 15 rarely observed V segments, including chromosome 9 orphons, were excluded from the earlier analysis of several hundred of the donors because counts were too low. A later analysis found that TCR association rates varied across HLA loci, with DRB1 alleles showing the most associated TCRs and HLA-C alleles the fewest. A later genetic analysis reported fewer N-insertions in productive TCRs among donors in an Asian-associated ancestry cluster than the 666-donor mean. Only TCR beta chains were sequenced in this cohort, and the absence of alpha or paired-chain data limited detectable features. In vitro tests confirmed that a few of the cytomegalovirus-associated TCR beta chains recognize cytomegalovirus antigens. Compared with equally common non-associated chains, HLA-associated TCR beta chains in a later analysis were more clonally expanded and had lower generation probabilities. A cluster of highly shared sequence variants was judged likely to represent a technical artifact of the sequencing pipeline. Cytomegalovirus status was reported to be diagnosed by the classifier with high specificity and sensitivity in both the original and validation cohorts. For the cohort, immune exposure information was limited to CMV serostatus. A later analysis reported that several top co-occurrence clusters appeared linked to parvovirus B19, influenza, CMV and Epstein-Barr virus. The presence/absence analyses assumed that sequencing depth was roughly uniform across donors, and that assumption may not be true. Some IMGT-functional V segments, including TRBV6-2 and TRBV6-3, could not be distinguished by the 87-base-pair reads and were therefore excluded.

As concerns this clone: It has no known antigen specificity. Nothing much larger sits one base from this clone, and base qualities are not available. Other DNA sequences in the same sample also yield this CDR3.

Trimming removed 4 bases from V and 6 bases from J, leaving 27 bases between the germline ends. Including cysteine and phenylalanine, the CDR3 has 19 amino acids. The retained sequence is limited to the CDR3, 57 bases, with the frame set at the first base. The germline V gene specifies MGHRA as CDR1 and YSYEKL as CDR2. Receptor amplification or capture employed the immunoSEQ multiplex PCR assay. A mixture of 60 forward primers for TCR Vbeta segments and 13 reverse primers for TCR Jbeta segments was used in the multiplex PCR. Amplification of the CDR3 region of rearranged TCR beta genes was performed with a multiplex PCR assay on genomic DNA. The amplified TCR beta libraries were sequenced on the Illumina HiSeq System as 87-base-pair reads. For the original study's pipeline: In a later analysis, some 80 million unique TCR beta chains were counted across the 500 to 700 repertoires, and roughly 11 million of these chains were shared by at least two donors. A nearest-neighbor algorithm error-corrected the raw reads and collapsed the reads into unique sequences, merging closely related sequences to remove PCR and sequencing errors. To assign V, D and J gene segments, CDR3 sequences were aligned to IMGT reference sequences. Each retained sequence needed at least a six-nucleotide match to both a V gene segment and a J gene segment. Rearrangements were classified as productive when the CDR3 lacked stop codons and remained in frame with V and J, and all other rearrangements were classified as non-productive. Following IMGT convention, CDR3 was defined as the stretch from the second conserved V-encoded cysteine to the conserved J-encoded phenylalanine. Sequences without an unambiguous match to a single V gene segment were excluded from the earlier analysis of 587 of the donors. In an earlier analysis of 587 of the donors, V segments were called functional above 56.7% productive rearrangements and were called segregating when the between-donor standard deviation exceeded 5%. A statistical classification framework was developed to diagnose cytomegalovirus status using the catalog of TCR beta chain sequences. A later analysis assigned V and J genes by comparing TCR nucleotide sequences with IMGT/GENE-DB human TR gene sequences. A later analysis assigned CDR3 sequences and most-parsimonious VDJ recombination scenarios with the TCRdist pipeline. In a later analysis, every TCR beta chain was defined by the combination of its CDR3 amino acid sequence and its V-gene family, and reads without a unique V-gene family were dropped. As a way to deal with suspected cross-contamination and a sequencing artifact, a later analysis dropped hundreds of nucleotide sequences that were highly shared and had low generation probability. In a later analysis, a clonal expansion index was calculated for each public chain from normalized within-repertoire ranks of inferred template counts. In a later analysis, generation probabilities were computed with a VDJ recombination model fitted to out-of-frame rearrangements, and the resulting probabilities were checked against IGoR. In a later analysis, TCR-TCR, TCR-HLA and TCR-CMV co-occurrence was scored with hypergeometric tests, and a repertoire-size bias correction was applied to TCR pairs. To estimate false discovery rates, a later analysis permuted the HLA or CMV assignments 20 times. In a later analysis, co-occurring TCRs were grouped using DBSCAN, and TCRdist sequence similarity was added for clustering within HLA-allele-positive subsets. Repertoires with fewer than 30,000 or more than 120,000 public chains, plus five repertoires with anomalous nucleotide sharing, were excluded from co-occurrence clustering. As stored in TCRdb, this immuneACCESS dataset retains in-frame rearrangements with V and J assigned. A fraction of the clones does not appear; measured against another copy, unresolved V genes explain less than half of the discrepancy, and the remainder lacks a known reason. Clone size and V and J calls were adopted from that table, with D and trimming inferred from the DNA. This sample has about 150,000 clones in its table, and around 84% of those were observed once. The ten biggest clones cover less than 2.5% of the sample.

In total, 630 or so healthy bone marrow donors made up the cohort. All cohort members were sampled while nominally healthy, although unrecorded immune exposures were likely present. The donor tested CMV seronegative, placing the donor among the 352 seronegative members of the cohort. A peripheral blood sample was provided by each donor, and peripheral blood mononuclear cells were used for TCR beta sequencing. Genomic DNA was extracted from the blood cell samples with the Qiagen DNeasy Blood Extraction Kit. The material sequenced was PBMCs. The receptor comes from a boy aged 2 to 10 in good health and CMV-seronegative. The V gene is TRBV4-1 and the J gene is TRBJ2-2, with TRBD1 tentatively as D gene (5 bases match). At the DNA level, the sequence is TGCGCCAGCAGCCGGGGCTACCTGGGGTCAAAGTGGTGGGCCGGGGAGCTGTTTTTT. This gives the protein CASSRGYLGSKWWAGELFF.